This passage covers 26 T cell receptor beta chains from one sample sequenced in a study of preoperative IRX-2 immunotherapy in early breast cancer. Treatment in this sample: preoperative locoregional IRX-2 cytokine immunotherapy. TCRdb's copy holds only in-frame clones and misses some; the assay was immunoSEQ multiplex PCR. In the table there are around 95,000 clones, about nine tenths of which are singletons. This specimen was tumor tissue, taken after IRX-2 immunotherapy. The source is a human donor with breast cancer.

V and J are TRBV28 and TRBJ1-2; TRBD1 matches at 10 bases. Trimming took 4 bases from V and 8 from J; bases not matched to a gene: 7. The CDR3 has 14 residues. CDR1 and CDR2 from the germline V gene are MDHEN and SYDVKM. CDR3 amino acids: CASSWRQGARGYTF. The CDR3 nucleotides read TGTGCCAGCAGTTGGCGACAGGGGGCTCGGGGCTACACCTTC.

This clone was seen only once. The chain carries TRBV10-2 and TRBJ2-5; D is possibly TRBD2 (5 bases). Germline CDR1 reads WSHSY; CDR2 reads SAAADI. The CDR3 contains 15 residues. The V gene lost 3 bases and the J gene lost 4 bases, with 15 bases spanning the gap. CDR3 residues: CASSEEDFGGETQYF. As DNA, the CDR3 is TGCGCCAGCAGTGAAGAAGACTTCGGAGGAGAGACCCAGTACTTC.

J is TRBJ1-5 and V is TRBV25-1; no clear D. The ends were cut back, 3 bases at V and 4 bases at J, with 7 bases in the middle. The germline V gene encodes CDR1 MGHDK and CDR2 SYGVNS. CDR3 length: 13 residues. CDR3 DNA sequence: TGTGCCAGCAGTGATAGGAGTAATCAGCCCCAGCATTTT. Translating gives CASSDRSNQPQHF.

This rearrangement joins TRBV14 to TRBJ1-2; 7 bases agree with TRBD1. The V segment lost 3 bases and the J segment 0 bases; nucleotides outside the gene matches: 7. The CDR3 runs 16 residues. Looked up from germline, CDR1 is SGHDN and CDR2 is FVKESK. The CDR3 coding sequence is TGTGCCAGCAGCCAGATAAGGACAGGATCTAACTATGGCTACACCTTC. Translation gives CASSQIRTGSNYGYTF.

J is TRBJ1-4 and V is TRBV28, with 11 nucleotides matching TRBD1. The CDR3 has 15 residues. The junction had 7 bases not matched to a gene; V was cut back by 5 bases and J by 8 bases. CDR1 MDHEN and CDR2 SYDVKM come from the germline V gene. CDR3 DNA: TGTGCCAGCAGTCCCGGGACAGGGGGTTGGGAAAAACTGTTTTTT. Translation gives CASSPGTGGWEKLFF.

This clone appeared a single time. CDR3 in DNA: TGCGCCAGCAGCGAATCTAGCGGGAGTCGGGACGAGCAGTACTTC. It codes for CASSESSGSRDEQYF. The rearrangement uses TRBV5-1 and TRBJ2-7; 10 bases are shared with TRBD2. CDR3 length: 15 amino acids. The germline V gene has CDR1 SGHRS and CDR2 YFSETQ. V shed 4 bases, J shed 5 bases, and the junction held 9 bases outside the gene matches.

The chain joins TRBV19 to TRBJ1-1; D unclear. There are 14 residues in the CDR3. Germline loops: CDR1 LNHDA, CDR2 SQIVND (reference sequence). Trimming removed 6 bases at V and 4 bases at J, with 15 bases between. This CDR3 is CASRSQGLSTEAFF. DNA for the CDR3: TGTGCCAGTAGATCTCAAGGCCTGAGCACTGAAGCTTTCTTT.

This sequence joins TRBV28 and TRBJ2-1; 9 bases match TRBD2. V dropped 7 bases and J dropped 15; count of bases not matched to a gene: 16. There are 14 residues in the CDR3. The germline V gene has CDR1 MDHEN and CDR2 SYDVKM. CDR3 sequence (DNA): TGTGCCAGCAACGGCGGGAGGGCCGCTCCTATTCGGTTCTTC. Translated: CASNGGRAAPIRFF.

V usage is TRBV22-1 and J usage is TRBJ1-3. TRBV22-1 is deemed a pseudogene. The length of the CDR3 is 15 residues. The CDR3 nucleotides read TGTGCCAGCGCCGGGGCAGGCCGAGGAGGAAACACCATATATTTT. The encoded protein is CASAGAGRGGNTIYF.

The V and J genes are TRBV11-3 and TRBJ1-3; TRBD1 is a possible D gene (5 bases). The V end was cut by 3 bases, the J end by 1 base, with 16 bases between. This CDR3 region has 17 residues. Germline assignment: CDR1 SGHNT and CDR2 YENEEA. The CDR3: CASSLGRVRVSGNTIYF. As DNA, the CDR3 is TGTGCCAGCAGCTTGGGGCGCGTTCGAGTTTCTGGAAACACCATATATTTT.

The rearrangement uses TRBV5-1 and TRBJ2-5, with D perhaps matching TRBD1 (6 bases). The CDR3 runs to 16 residues. Between the trimmed V and J ends, which lost 1 base and 4 bases, there was a span of 17 bases. Per germline, CDR1 SGHRS and CDR2 YFSETQ. CDR3 sequence (DNA): TGCGCCAGCAGCTTGACGCCACAGGGTCTCGGAGAGACCCAGTACTTC. Its translation is CASSLTPQGLGETQYF.

V usage is TRBV18 and J usage is TRBJ2-3; weak D call: TRBD2 (6 bases). The CDR3 is made up of 14 amino acids. Between the trimmed V and J ends, which lost 3 bases and 3 bases, there was a span of 10 bases. The germline gives CDR1 KGHSH, CDR2 LQKENI. This CDR3 reads CASSPLSGTDTQYF. The CDR3 DNA reads as TGTGCCAGCTCACCTCTGAGCGGGACAGATACGCAGTATTTT.

The chain joins TRBV11-3 to TRBJ1-1; no clear D gene. The CDR3 has 16 amino acids. From germline, CDR1 is SGHNT and CDR2 YENEEA. V gave up 5 bases and J gave up 3 bases, with 19 bases separating them. The CDR3 bases are TGTGCCAGCAGCCGCGGGCTCCGGCCTGGGGACACTGAAGCTTTCTTT. Translated, it gives CASSRGLRPGDTEAFF.

As for this clone: Distinct nucleotide sequences in the sample also encode this CDR3. The chain couples TRBV18 to TRBJ1-1; D uncertain. The CDR3 totals 13 residues. Germline V lookup: CDR1 KGHSH, CDR2 LQKENI. Between the trimmed V and J ends, which lost 6 bases and 1 base, there was a span of 9 bases. CDR3: CASSPVGNTEAFF. In DNA, the CDR3 is TGTGCCAGCTCTCCGGTAGGGAACACTGAAGCTTTCTTT.

V usage is TRBV7-6 and J usage is TRBJ2-7; 10 bases map to TRBD1. Germline CDR1 and CDR2: SGHVS and FNYEAQ. The junction had 2 bases not matched to a gene; V was cut back by 0 bases and J by 3 bases. The CDR3 is 15 amino acids. Here the CDR3 reads CASSLAGTGDYEQYF. As DNA, the CDR3 is TGTGCCAGCAGCTTAGCTGGGACAGGGGACTACGAGCAGTACTTC. Drawing the rest from reference TRBV7-6 and TRBJ2-7, the complete variable domain is GAGVSQSPRYKVTKRGQDVALRCDPISGHVSLYWYRQALGQGPEFLTYFNYEAQQDKSGLPNDRFSAERPEGSISTLTIQRTEQRDSAMYRCASSLAGTGDYEQYFGPGTRLTVT.

The gene calls are TRBV18 and TRBJ1-4; D call uncertain. This CDR3 region has 15 residues. Looked up from germline, CDR1 is KGHSH and CDR2 is LQKENI. V shed 0 bases and J shed 0 bases, with 5 bases lying between them. The CDR3 reads CASSPPHSTNEKLFF. The CDR3 DNA follows: TGTGCCAGCTCACCACCACACTCAACTAATGAAAAACTGTTTTTT.

CDR3 DNA sequence: TGTGCCAGCAGCTTAGGCCTCTCTGGAAACACCATATATTTT. It specifies CASSLGLSGNTIYF. The chain carries TRBV11-3 and TRBJ1-3, with unresolved D. The CDR3 is made up of 14 amino acids. V was pared by 1 base and J by 0 bases, with 4 bases between. The germline gives CDR1 SGHNT, CDR2 YENEEA.

On this clone: The same CDR3 arises from other DNA sequences in this sample as well. The chain is built from TRBV18 and TRBJ1-1; 8 bases agree with TRBD1. V lost 3 bases and J lost 4; bases outside the gene matches: 1. Germline lookup yields CDR1 KGHSH and CDR2 LQKENI. CDR3 length: 13 residues. The CDR3: CASSPGQGTEAFF. Written as DNA, the CDR3 is TGTGCCAGCTCACCTGGACAGGGCACTGAAGCTTTCTTT. Together with reference TRBV18 and TRBJ1-1, the CDR3 gives the full variable domain: NAGVMQNPRHLVRRRGQEARLRCSPMKGHSHVYWYRQLPEEGLKFMVYLQKENIIDESGMPKERFSAEFPKEGPSILRIQQVVRGDSAAYFCASSPGQGTEAFFGQGTRLTVV.

J is TRBJ2-5 and V is TRBV28; 7 nucleotides agree with TRBD1. The CDR3 covers 14 residues. Per germline, CDR1 MDHEN and CDR2 SYDVKM. Trimming took 6 bases from V and 5 from J; bases not matched to a gene: 9. The CDR3 region is CASRETGPGETQYF. Here the CDR3 DNA reads TGTGCCAGCAGGGAGACAGGGCCTGGGGAGACCCAGTACTTC.

V usage is TRBV28 and J usage is TRBJ1-1, with D perhaps matching TRBD1 (6 bases). The length of the CDR3 is 19 residues. Trimming removed 6 bases from V and 3 bases from J, with 29 bases in between. The V gene's germline CDR1 is MDHEN and CDR2 SYDVKM. This chain's CDR3 is CASRHPYRVQSEGDTEAFF. DNA of the CDR3: TGTGCCAGCAGGCACCCTTACAGGGTACAGTCCGAGGGGGACACTGAAGCTTTCTTT.

This clone was seen a single time. The chain uses TRBV14 and TRBJ2-7, with 13 bases aligning to TRBD2. The CDR3 has 15 residues. J lost 2 bases, V lost 6 bases, and 4 bases had no gene match. In germline, CDR1 is SGHDN, CDR2 FVKESK. The CDR3 is CASSLGLAGTYEQYF. CDR3 coding DNA: TGTGCCAGCAGTCTGGGACTAGCGGGAACCTACGAGCAGTACTTC.

V is TRBV7-7 and J is TRBJ2-5, with a tentative D call TRBD1 (6 bases). Germline lookup yields CDR1 SSHAT and CDR2 FNYEAQ (reference sequence). V lost 1 base and J lost 2, with 11 bases in between. This CDR3 is 15 amino acids long. As DNA, the CDR3 is TGTGCCAGCAGCTTAGGGTTGGGGGCACAAGAGACCCAGTACTTC. This encodes CASSLGLGAQETQYF.

The rearrangement joins TRBV27 to TRBJ2-7; 10 bases fit TRBD2. This CDR3 region has 16 residues. Germline V gene sequence: CDR1 MNHEY, CDR2 SMNVEV (reference sequence). J lost 0 bases, V lost 6 bases, and 8 bases had no gene match. The CDR3 DNA reads TGTGCCAGCAGGACTAGCGGGCAAACTAACTCCTACGAGCAGTACTTC. Translated, it gives CASRTSGQTNSYEQYF.

This clone was detected only once. CDR3 sequence (DNA): TGCGCCAGCAGCTCGCCCGGGGCGGGCTATGGCTACACCTTC. Amino acid sequence: CASSSPGAGYGYTF. The chain links TRBV5-1 to TRBJ1-2, with D possibly being TRBD1 (5 bases). This CDR3 comprises 14 residues. V lost 3 bases, J lost 4 bases, and 13 bases lay in between. CDR1 is SGHRS, CDR2 YFSETQ, per germline.

CDR3 loop: CASGLFSYNEQFF. In nucleotides, the CDR3 is TGTGCTAGTGGTTTGTTTAGCTACAATGAGCAGTTCTTC. The chain couples TRBV12-5 to TRBJ2-1; D gene unclear. This CDR3 spans 13 amino acids. Germline CDR1 reads LGHNT; CDR2 reads FRNRAP. V gave up 2 bases and J gave up 3 bases, with 5 bases separating them. Combining the CDR3 with reference TRBV12-5 and TRBJ2-1 gives the whole variable domain DARVTQTPRHKVTEMGQEVTMRCQPILGHNTVFWYRQTMMQGLELLAYFRNRAPLDDSGMPKDRFSAEMPDATLATLKIQPSEPRDSAVYFCASGLFSYNEQFFGPGTRLTVL.

V usage is TRBV5-1 and J usage is TRBJ1-5; a possible D gene is TRBD1 (5 bases). The CDR3 is made up of 15 amino acids. Trimming pared 4 bases from V and 3 bases from J, leaving 14 bases between. Germline CDR1 is SGHRS and CDR2 is YFSETQ. CDR3: CASSQGTWDNQPQHF. The CDR3, as DNA: TGCGCCAGCAGCCAAGGGACTTGGGACAATCAGCCCCAGCATTTT.